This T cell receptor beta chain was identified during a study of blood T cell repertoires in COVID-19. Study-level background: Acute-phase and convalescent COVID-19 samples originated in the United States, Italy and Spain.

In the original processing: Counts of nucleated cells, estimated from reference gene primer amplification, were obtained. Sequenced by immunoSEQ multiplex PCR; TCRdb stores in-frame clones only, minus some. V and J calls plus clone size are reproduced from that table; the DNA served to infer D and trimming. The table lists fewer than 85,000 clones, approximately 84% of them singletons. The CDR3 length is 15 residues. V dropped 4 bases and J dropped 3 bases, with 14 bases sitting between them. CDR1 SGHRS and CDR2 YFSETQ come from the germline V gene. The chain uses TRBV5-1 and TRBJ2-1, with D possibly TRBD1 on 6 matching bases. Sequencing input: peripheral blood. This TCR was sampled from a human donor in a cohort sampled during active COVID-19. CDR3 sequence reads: CASSPGDNLYNEQFF. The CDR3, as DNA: TGCGCCAGCAGCCCCGGGGACAACCTCTACAATGAGCAGTTCTTC.